Each of the 14 T cell receptor beta chains below was sequenced from the same sample in a study of cytomegalovirus exposure and HLA in healthy donors. Primers: 60 Vbeta forward and 13 Jbeta reverse. The table came from immunoSEQ multiplex PCR; TCRdb's copy has only in-frame clones and leaves some out. The sample has approximately 180,000 clones; about four fifths are singletons. Sequencing used PBMCs. Receptors originate from a middle-aged woman in good health and CMV-seronegative.

This chain links TRBV7-8 with TRBJ2-3; 7 positions agree with TRBD2. CDR3 length: 16 amino acids. The germline gives CDR1 SGHVS, CDR2 FQNEAQ. J was trimmed by 2 bases and V by 5 bases; bases with no gene match: 10. CDR3 bases: TGTGCCAGCAGCCCGGCCGGGGGAGGGCCCACAGATACGCAGTATTTT. Translation gives CASSPAGGGPTDTQYF.

This chain uses TRBV11-3 with TRBJ2-5, with 14 bases identical to TRBD2. Germline assignment: CDR1 SGHNT and CDR2 YENEEA. The ends lost 5 bases at V and 5 bases at J; junction bases unmatched: 7. This CDR3 has 16 residues. In nucleotides, the CDR3 is TGTGCCAGCAGCCCGGGACTAGCGGGAGAGGGGGAGACCCAGTACTTC. It specifies CASSPGLAGEGETQYF.

The J gene is TRBJ1-2, the V gene TRBV5-8; tentative D call: TRBD1 (5 bases). Germline CDR1 SGHTS, CDR2 YDEGEE. V was trimmed by 3 bases and J by 3 bases, leaving 18 bases between them. The CDR3 contains 16 residues. CDR3 nucleotides: TGTGCCAGCAGCTACCAAACGGGCTTAGGGGACTATGGCTACACCTTC. Translating gives CASSYQTGLGDYGYTF.

This clone was detected a few times. V gene TRBV2 combines with J gene TRBJ2-2; a weak D match, TRBD1 (6 bases). Trimming shortened V by 10 bases and J by 3 bases, and 12 bases separated the two germline ends. CDR1 and CDR2 (germline): SNHLY, FYNNEI. The CDR3 has 13 residues. CDR3 in amino acids: CATWDTDTGELFF. The CDR3 region has the DNA TGTGCCACCTGGGACACCGACACCGGGGAGCTGTTTTTT. The full variable domain, its missing parts supplied by reference TRBV2 and TRBJ2-2, is EPEVTQTPSHQVTQMGQEVILRCVPISNHLYFYWYRQILGQKVEFLVSFYNNEISEKSEIFDDQFSVERPDGSNFTLKIRSTKLEDSAMYFCATWDTDTGELFFGEGSRLTVL.

The gene calls are TRBV5-1 and TRBJ2-1; TRBD2 is a possible D gene (6 bases). This CDR3 is 15 amino acids long. V was pared by 2 bases and J by 7 bases, with 16 bases between. Germline V CDR1 and CDR2: SGHRS, YFSETQ. The CDR3 bases are TGCGCCAGCAGCTTAAGGGACTCCGGCCAAAATGAGCAGTTCTTC. As protein: CASSLRDSGQNEQFF.

This chain joins TRBV7-6 and TRBJ2-5; 7 nucleotides agree with TRBD2. Unmatched junction bases numbered 23, after V lost 2 bases and J lost 5 bases. This CDR3 has 20 amino acids. Germline CDR1 SGHVS, CDR2 FNYEAQ. The CDR3 DNA reads TGTGCCAGCAGCTTATACGCGGGAGACGAGTCGGGGTTGATGCGGGAGACCCAGTACTTC. Protein product: CASSLYAGDESGLMRETQYF.

CDR3 region: CASSSPSSASTDTQYF. The CDR3, as DNA: TGTGCCAGCAGTTCCCCTTCTAGCGCGAGCACAGATACGCAGTATTTT. The V gene is TRBV27, the J gene TRBJ2-3; possible D gene TRBD2, 6 bases. V lost 4 bases and J 0 bases, leaving 14 bases between the germline ends. Germline V CDR1 and CDR2: MNHEY, SMNVEV (reference sequence). The CDR3 length is 16 residues.

This CDR3 reads CASTPTGGDQPQHF. Written as DNA, the CDR3 is TGTGCCAGTACCCCGACAGGGGGGGATCAGCCCCAGCATTTT. V usage is TRBV19 and J usage is TRBJ1-5; 9 bases map to TRBD1. V gave up 7 bases and J gave up 5 bases; unmatched junction bases: 6. The germline V gene has CDR1 LNHDA and CDR2 SQIVND (reference sequence). There are 14 residues in the CDR3.

The V and J genes are TRBV19 and TRBJ2-1; 8 nucleotides match TRBD2. The V and J ends lost 1 base and 8 bases, in that order; junction bases with no gene match: 7. This CDR3 is 15 amino acids long. The germline V gene has CDR1 LNHDA and CDR2 SQIVND (reference sequence). CDR3 coding DNA: TGTGCCAGTAGTATAGCAAGTAGCGGGAACTATGAGCAGTTCTTC. It encodes CASSIASSGNYEQFF.

V is TRBV19 and J is TRBJ1-3; no reliable D call. The CDR3 has 15 amino acids. Deletions cut 4 bases from V and 9 bases from J, with 19 bases between. The germline CDR1 and CDR2 sequences are LNHDA and SQIVND (reference sequence). The CDR3 spells CASSSTANWNATIYF. The DNA of the CDR3 is TGTGCCAGTAGTAGTACAGCTAACTGGAATGCCACCATATATTTT.

The chain recombines TRBV5-1 with TRBJ2-5; D may be TRBD2 (6 bases). With 4 bases removed from V and 4 bases from J, the gap between germline ends came to 17 bases. This CDR3 has 15 amino acids. CDR1 and CDR2 from the germline V gene are SGHRS and YFSETQ. DNA of the CDR3: TGCGCCAGCAGCGCCGGTAGCGGAACCCGAGAGACCCAGTACTTC. As protein: CASSAGSGTRETQYF. The full variable domain, rest sourced from reference TRBV5-1 and TRBJ2-5, is KAGVTQTPRYLIKTRGQQVTLSCSPISGHRSVSWYQQTPGQGLQFLFEYFSETQRNKGNFPGRFSGRQFSNSRSEMNVSTLELGDSALYLCASSAGSGTRETQYFGPGTRLLVL.

The chain joins TRBV21-1 to TRBJ2-7; the listed D gene, TRBD2, was not tested against the DNA. TRBV21-1 is an annotated pseudogene. The CDR3 is 14 residues long. The CDR3 DNA sequence: TGTGCCAGCAGCCCAAAGATGACCCCACTGAGGCAGTACGTC. Amino acids: CASSPKMTPLRQYV.

In this sample, this clone turned up once. The rearrangement links TRBV10-3 to TRBJ1-1, with 7 bases lining up with TRBD1. The CDR3 sequence is 17 residues long. Germline V gives CDR1 ENHRY, CDR2 SYGVKD. J was trimmed by 2 bases and V by 3 bases; bases with no gene match: 12. CDR3 DNA: TGTGCCATCAGTGATTACTTTAGGGGACAGACTAACACTGAAGCTTTCTTT. It specifies CAISDYFRGQTNTEAFF.

The J gene is TRBJ1-4, the V gene TRBV6-1, with D perhaps TRBD1 (5 bases). CDR3 size: 14 residues. The germline V gene has CDR1 MNHNS and CDR2 SASEGT. Trimming took 4 bases from V and 3 from J, leaving 9 bases between them. CDR3 in amino acids: CASSVGAANEKLFF. Here the CDR3 DNA reads TGTGCCAGCAGTGTTGGGGCTGCTAATGAAAAACTGTTTTTT.